This section outlines one TCR beta chain sequence together with its context. These data belong to a study of control samples from healthy donors and cancer patients. Germline V lookup: CDR1 MNHEY, CDR2 SVGAGI. The length of the CDR3 is 14 residues. The V and J ends lost 6 bases and 3 bases respectively, with 14 bases between them. Assay: immunoSEQ multiplex PCR; the TCRdb copy retains only in-frame clones and omits some. Here the sample spans tens of thousands of clones, approximately 93% being singletons. The source material was PBMCs. This sequence was found in a woman aged 40 to 55 with lung cancer. The J gene is TRBJ2-5, the V gene TRBV6-5; possibly TRBD1 or TRBD2 for D (5 bases each). The CDR3 loop is CASRPGRLKETQYF. CDR3 nucleotide sequence: TGTGCCAGCAGGCCGGGACGCCTAAAAGAGACCCAGTACTTC.